A single T cell receptor (beta chain) is shown here with its context. The data are from a study of early T cells in non-severe SARS-CoV-2 infection. Unmatched junction bases numbered 5, after V lost 5 bases and J lost 7 bases. This CDR3 has 15 residues. Germline CDR1 and CDR2: SGHVS and FNYEAQ. Unique molecular identifier tags were affixed to discrete cDNA molecules. TCRdb re-called the 5' RACE reads through MiXCR, storing one row per CDR3 protein. In the table there are around 40,000 distinct CDR3 sequences, about 6% of which are singletons. This sequence originates from an adult who was a healthcare worker with PCR-confirmed SARS-CoV-2 infection or an uninfected control (not recorded which). Sequencing was carried out using whole blood. This rearrangement joins TRBV7-6 to TRBJ2-1, with TRBD2 matching over 13 bases. CDR3 amino acids: CASSELAGGPNEQFF. The CDR3 coding sequence is TGTGCCAGCAGCGAACTAGCGGGAGGGCCAAATGAGCAGTTCTTC.